This paragraph covers one T cell receptor (beta chain) sequence. The assay was immunoSEQ multiplex PCR, and TCRdb's table has in-frame clones only and misses some. The data show 100,000 to 120,000 clones, about nine tenths seen once. These data belong to a study of blood T cell repertoires in COVID-19. The wider study: Sites in the United States, Italy and Spain provided acute and convalescent COVID-19 samples. PBMCs, B-cell-depleted T cells, or T cells provided the cDNA or gDNA that made up the material.

This CDR3 is 12 amino acids long. Trimming stripped 0 bases from V and 13 bases from J, with 10 bases between. The V and J genes are TRBV12-3 or TRBV12-4 and TRBJ2-1; D uncertain. The receptor was derived from a human donor in a cohort sampled during active COVID-19. Sequences were obtained from peripheral blood. The CDR3 DNA reads TGTGCCAGCAGTTTAGCTTTTGTCGTACAGTTCTTC. Translating gives CASSLAFVVQFF.